This T cell receptor beta chain was recovered during a study of blood T cell repertoires in COVID-19. As for the study in general: Samples representing acute and convalescent COVID-19 were sourced from the United States, Italy and Spain.

Per the original methods: By means of reference gene primer amplification, nucleated cell counts were estimated. Assay used: immunoSEQ multiplex PCR; TCRdb lists only in-frame clones, some missing. The V and J calls and clone size are taken from that table; D and trimming were inferred from the DNA. The sample includes about 80,000 clones, more than 70% of them seen just once. In germline, CDR1 is LNHDA, CDR2 SQIVND (reference sequence). The J segment lost 5 bases and the V segment lost 3 bases, leaving 31 bases of the junction unmatched. The CDR3 extends over 22 amino acids. The chain employs TRBV19 and TRBJ2-7, with 7 bases fitting TRBD2. Sequenced input: peripheral blood. The sequence derives from an elderly man with active or convalescent COVID-19. CDR3: CASSMFPPGLADPPNYADEQYF. CDR3 DNA sequence: TGTGCCAGTAGTATGTTTCCGCCGGGGCTAGCGGATCCCCCAAACTACGCCGACGAGCAGTACTTC.